This T cell receptor beta chain is from a study of T cell repertoires in cytomegalovirus infection. Study-level background: CMV infection together with matching HLA type was indicated by public TCR beta signatures. Study-wide findings and caveats: Dominating the ex vivo response were TCR beta clonotypes that were CMV-specific and HLA-C-restricted. The study identified carriers of CMV plus the relevant HLA from cumulative public TCR beta family frequency.

TCRdb passed the reads through MiXCR, listing each CDR3 protein once. The table shows over 300,000 distinct CDR3 sequences, with over 7.5% occurring only once. V was trimmed by 8 bases and J by 3 bases, leaving 10 bases between them. This CDR3 is built from 12 residues. Germline V lookup: CDR1 SGHAT, CDR2 FQNNGV. This clonotype was observed many times. What it recognizes is unknown. Sequencing input: PBMCs. This chain joins TRBV11-2 and TRBJ2-5; D is undetermined. This receptor was identified in a human donor in good health (CMV status not recorded). Some clones in this sample may be carry-over from other donors' samples. CDR3 protein: CASQFGEETQYF. The CDR3 DNA reads TGTGCCAGCCAGTTTGGTGAAGAGACCCAGTACTTC.